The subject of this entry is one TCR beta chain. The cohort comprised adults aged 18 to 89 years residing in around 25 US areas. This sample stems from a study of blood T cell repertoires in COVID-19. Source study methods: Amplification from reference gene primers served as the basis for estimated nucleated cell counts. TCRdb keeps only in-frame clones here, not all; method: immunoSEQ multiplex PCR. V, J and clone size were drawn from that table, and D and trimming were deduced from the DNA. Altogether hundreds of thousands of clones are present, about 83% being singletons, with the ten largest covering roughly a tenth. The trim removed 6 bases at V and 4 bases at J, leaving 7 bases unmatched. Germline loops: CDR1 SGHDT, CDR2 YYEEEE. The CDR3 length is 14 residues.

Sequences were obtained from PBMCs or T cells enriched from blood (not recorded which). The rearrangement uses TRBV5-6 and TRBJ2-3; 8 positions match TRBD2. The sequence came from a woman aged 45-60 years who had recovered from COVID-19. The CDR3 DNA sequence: TGTGCCAGCAAACGGGGGGGGCCATCAGATACGCAGTATTTT. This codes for CASKRGGPSDTQYF. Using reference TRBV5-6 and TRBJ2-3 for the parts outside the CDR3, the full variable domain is DAGVTQSPTHLIKTRGQQVTLRCSPKSGHDTVSWYQQALGQGPQFIFQYYEEEERQRGNFPDRFSGHQFPNYSSELNVNALLLGDSALYLCASKRGGPSDTQYFGPGTRLTVL.